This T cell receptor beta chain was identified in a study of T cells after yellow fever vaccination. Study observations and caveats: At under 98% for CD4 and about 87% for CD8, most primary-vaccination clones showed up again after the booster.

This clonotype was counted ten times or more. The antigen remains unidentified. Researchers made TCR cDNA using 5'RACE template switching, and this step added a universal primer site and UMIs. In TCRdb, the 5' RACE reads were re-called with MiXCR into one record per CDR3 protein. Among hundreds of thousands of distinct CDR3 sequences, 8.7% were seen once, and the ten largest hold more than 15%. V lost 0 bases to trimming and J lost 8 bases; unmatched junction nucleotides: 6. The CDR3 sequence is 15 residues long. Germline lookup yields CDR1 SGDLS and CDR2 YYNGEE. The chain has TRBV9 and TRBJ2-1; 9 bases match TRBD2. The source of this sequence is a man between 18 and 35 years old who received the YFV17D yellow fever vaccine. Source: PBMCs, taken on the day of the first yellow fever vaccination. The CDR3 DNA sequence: TGTGCCAGCAGCGTAGAGGGGCTAGCGGGGTATGAGCAGTTCTTC. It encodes CASSVEGLAGYEQFF.